This T cell receptor beta chain was documented in a study of T cell responses to AZD1222 COVID-19 vaccine. Looked up from germline, CDR1 is SGHKS and CDR2 is YYEKEE (reference sequence). The junction had 10 bases not matched to a gene; V was cut back by 4 bases and J by 5 bases. This CDR3 has 15 amino acids. This clone has only a few counts. Sequenced by immunoSEQ multiplex PCR; TCRdb stores in-frame clones only, minus some. The profile shows about 56,000 clones, 80% of them singletons. Sequences were derived from peripheral blood, sampled 28 days after the second AZD1222 dose. This sequence joins TRBV5-5 and TRBJ1-2, with 8 bases identical to TRBD1. The TCR was taken from an adult who received the AZD1222 COVID-19 vaccine. This CDR3 reads CASSQGGQGTYGYTF. In nucleotides, the CDR3 is TGTGCCAGCAGCCAAGGAGGACAGGGAACTTATGGCTACACCTTC.